This section outlines one TCR beta chain sequence together with its context. Its antigen is currently unknown. V was clipped by 7 bases and J by 2 bases, with 15 bases between them. Germline loops: CDR1 SGDLS, CDR2 YYNGEE. The CDR3 runs to 14 residues. This entry is derived from a study of cytomegalovirus exposure and HLA in healthy donors. Study-level points and caveats: For most TCR sequences rarity was the rule, although some public TCRs occurred in many donors.

With 60 Vbeta and 13 Jbeta primers, the PCR was carried out. The protocol was immunoSEQ multiplex PCR, while the TCRdb copy is restricted to in-frame clones and leaves out a portion. Among roughly 190,000 clones listed, about four fifths were seen once. Input material: PBMCs. The receptor comes from a woman under 40 in good health and CMV-seropositive. The gene calls are TRBV9 and TRBJ1-2; D perhaps matches TRBD1 (6 bases). The CDR3 sequence: CASGRPGQNYGYTF. The CDR3, as DNA: TGTGCCAGCGGACGGCCGGGACAAAACTATGGCTACACCTTC.